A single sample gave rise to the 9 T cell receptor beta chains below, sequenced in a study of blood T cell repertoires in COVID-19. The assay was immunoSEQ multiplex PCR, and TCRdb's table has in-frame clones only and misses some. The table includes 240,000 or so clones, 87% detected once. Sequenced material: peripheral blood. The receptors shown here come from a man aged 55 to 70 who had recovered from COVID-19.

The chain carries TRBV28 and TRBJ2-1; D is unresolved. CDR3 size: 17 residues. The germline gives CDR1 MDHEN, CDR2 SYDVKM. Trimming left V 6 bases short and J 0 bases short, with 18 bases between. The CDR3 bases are TGTGCCAGCAGCCCCCTTCCAGGCATGTCCTCCTACAATGAGCAGTTCTTC. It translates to CASSPLPGMSSYNEQFF.

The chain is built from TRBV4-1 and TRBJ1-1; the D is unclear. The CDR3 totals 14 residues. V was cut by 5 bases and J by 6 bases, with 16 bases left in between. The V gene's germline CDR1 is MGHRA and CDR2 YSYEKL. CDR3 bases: TGCGCCAGCAGCTCCCCAACACGCGGAGCTGAAGCTTTCTTT. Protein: CASSSPTRGAEAFF.

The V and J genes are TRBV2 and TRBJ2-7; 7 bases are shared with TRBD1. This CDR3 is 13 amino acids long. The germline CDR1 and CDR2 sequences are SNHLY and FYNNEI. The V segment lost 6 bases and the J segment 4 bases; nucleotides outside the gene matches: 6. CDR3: CASRKDRTYEQYV. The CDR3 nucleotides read TGTGCCAGCAGGAAGGACAGGACGTACGAGCAGTACGTC.

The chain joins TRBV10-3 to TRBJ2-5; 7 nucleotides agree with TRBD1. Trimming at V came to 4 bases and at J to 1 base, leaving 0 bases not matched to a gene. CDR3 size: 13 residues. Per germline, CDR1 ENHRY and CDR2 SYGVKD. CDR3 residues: CAISGQGQETQYF. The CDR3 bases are TGTGCCATCAGTGGACAGGGCCAAGAGACCCAGTACTTC.

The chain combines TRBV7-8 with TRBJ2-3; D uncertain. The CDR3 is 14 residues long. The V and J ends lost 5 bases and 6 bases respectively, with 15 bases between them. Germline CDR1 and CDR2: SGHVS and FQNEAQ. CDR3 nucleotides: TGTGCCAGCAGCCGAGTCGGTATCAAGGATACGCAGTATTTT. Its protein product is CASSRVGIKDTQYF.

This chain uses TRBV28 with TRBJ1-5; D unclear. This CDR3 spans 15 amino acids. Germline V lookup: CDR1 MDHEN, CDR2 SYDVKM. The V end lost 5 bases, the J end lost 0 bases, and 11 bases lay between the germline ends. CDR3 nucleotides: TGTGCCAGCAGTCCGGGAGGACTTAGCAATCAGCCCCAGCATTTT. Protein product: CASSPGGLSNQPQHF.

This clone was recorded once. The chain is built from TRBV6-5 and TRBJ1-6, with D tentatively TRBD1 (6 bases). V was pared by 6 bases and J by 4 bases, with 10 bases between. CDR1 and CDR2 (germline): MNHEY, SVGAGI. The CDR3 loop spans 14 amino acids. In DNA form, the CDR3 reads TGTGCCAGCAGAACAGGACAGTATAATTCACCCCTCCACTTT. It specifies CASRTGQYNSPLHF.

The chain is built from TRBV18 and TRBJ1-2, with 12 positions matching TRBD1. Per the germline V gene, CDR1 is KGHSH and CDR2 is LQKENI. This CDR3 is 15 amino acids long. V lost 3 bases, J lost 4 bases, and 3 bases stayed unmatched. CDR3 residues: CASSPPGQGAYGYTF. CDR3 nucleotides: TGTGCCAGCTCACCGCCGGGACAGGGGGCCTATGGCTACACCTTC.

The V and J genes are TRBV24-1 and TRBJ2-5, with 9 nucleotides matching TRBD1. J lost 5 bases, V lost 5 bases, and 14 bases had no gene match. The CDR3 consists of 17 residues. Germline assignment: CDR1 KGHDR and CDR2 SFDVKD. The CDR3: CATSGAAGTGFFETQYF. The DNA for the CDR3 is TGTGCCACCAGTGGGGCCGCCGGGACAGGGTTTTTTGAGACCCAGTACTTC.